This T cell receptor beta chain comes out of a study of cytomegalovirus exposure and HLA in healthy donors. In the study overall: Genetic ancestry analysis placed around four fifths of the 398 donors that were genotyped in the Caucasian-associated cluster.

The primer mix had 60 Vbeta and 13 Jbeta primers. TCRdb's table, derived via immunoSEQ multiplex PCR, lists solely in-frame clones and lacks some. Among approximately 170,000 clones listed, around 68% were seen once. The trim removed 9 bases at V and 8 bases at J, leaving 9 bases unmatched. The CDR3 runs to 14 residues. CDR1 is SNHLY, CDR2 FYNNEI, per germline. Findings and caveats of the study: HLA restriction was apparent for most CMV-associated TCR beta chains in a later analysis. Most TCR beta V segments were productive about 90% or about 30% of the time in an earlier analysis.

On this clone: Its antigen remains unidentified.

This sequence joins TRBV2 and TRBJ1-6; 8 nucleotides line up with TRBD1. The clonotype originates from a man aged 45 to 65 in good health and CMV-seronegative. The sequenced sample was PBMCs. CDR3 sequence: CASQTDREYSPLHF. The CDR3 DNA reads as TGTGCCAGTCAGACGGACAGGGAATATTCACCCCTCCACTTT.